A single sample is the source of the 5 T cell receptor beta chains below, sequenced in a study of response to subunit inactivated influenza vaccine. Each CDR3 protein gets one entry after TCRdb re-called the RT-PCR reads with MiXCR. The table lists 500,000 or so distinct CDR3 sequences, over 9.5% of them singletons. The input for sequencing was PBMCs from blood, taken roughly 47 days after vaccination. The receptors were sampled from a man in his forties or fifties who received an inactivated influenza vaccine.

The sample holds many counts of this clonotype. At one end, the junction sequence differs from germline, possibly due to a read error. The chain joins TRBV7-2 to TRBJ2-1, with 7 positions matching TRBD2. The CDR3 has 11 amino acids. Germline assignment: CDR1 SGHTA and CDR2 FQGNSA. The CDR3 DNA reads as TGTGCCAGCAGCTTAATATTGGGACTAACATTC. It specifies CASSLILGLTF.

There are a few counts of this clonotype. V and J are TRBV10-3 and TRBJ2-3; 10 positions agree with TRBD2. The trim removed 4 bases at V and 0 bases at J, leaving 7 bases unmatched. The CDR3 runs to 17 residues. Germline V CDR1 and CDR2: ENHRY, SYGVKD. CDR3 bases: TGTGCCATCAGTGGGCTAGCGGGGGCCTCTAGCACAGATACGCAGTATTTT. Translation gives CAISGLAGASSTDTQYF.

At least ten counts were recorded for this clonotype. J is TRBJ2-3 and V is TRBV5-6; weak D call: TRBD2 (5 bases). The V end was cut by 4 bases, the J end by 0 bases, with 18 bases between. This CDR3 is 17 amino acids long. The germline gives CDR1 SGHDT, CDR2 YYEEEE. In DNA, the CDR3 is TGTGCCAGCAGCAGCATAGCGCTCGCTATTAGCACAGATACGCAGTATTTT. It is translated as CASSSIALAISTDTQYF. Supplemented by reference TRBV5-6 and TRBJ2-3, the full variable domain reads DAGVTQSPTHLIKTRGQQVTLRCSPKSGHDTVSWYQQALGQGPQFIFQYYEEEERQRGNFPDRFSGHQFPNYSSELNVNALLLGDSALYLCASSSIALAISTDTQYFGPGTRLTVL.

This chain joins TRBV3-1 and TRBJ2-7; D perhaps matches TRBD1 (5 bases). Germline-derived CDR1 and CDR2 are LGHDT and YNNKEL (reference sequence). The CDR3 covers 15 residues. V was trimmed by 0 bases and J by 2 bases, leaving 11 bases between them. The CDR3 DNA sequence: TGTGCCAGCAGCCAAGAGGGGCTTCAACCCTACGAGCAGTACTTC. Translating gives CASSQEGLQPYEQYF.

The chain carries TRBV7-9 and TRBJ1-4, with TRBD1 identical over 10 bases. The germline V gene encodes CDR1 SEHNR and CDR2 FQNEAQ (reference sequence). Losses at the gene ends were 4 bases for V and 3 bases for J; bases not matched to a gene: 5. The CDR3 loop spans 16 amino acids. The CDR3 nucleotides are TGTGCCAGCAGCTGGGACAGGGGTGAGCCTAATGAAAAACTGTTTTTT. This gives the protein CASSWDRGEPNEKLFF.